This T cell receptor (beta chain) originates from a study of cytomegalovirus exposure and HLA in healthy donors. The table came from immunoSEQ multiplex PCR; TCRdb's copy has only in-frame clones and leaves some out. The sample yields 150,000 to 180,000 clones, just over 85% seen once. V was shortened by 6 bases and J by 7 bases, with 15 bases between the two germline ends. The germline V gene has CDR1 SGHTA and CDR2 FQGTGA. The CDR3 contains 13 residues. This chain uses TRBV7-3 with TRBJ1-1; a weak D match, TRBD1 (6 bases). This clonotype was sampled from a human donor in good health. Material for sequencing was PBMCs. The CDR3 DNA follows: TGTGCCAGCAGTAATAGGGGGTTCGGTGAAGCTTTCTTT. It yields the protein CASSNRGFGEAFF.